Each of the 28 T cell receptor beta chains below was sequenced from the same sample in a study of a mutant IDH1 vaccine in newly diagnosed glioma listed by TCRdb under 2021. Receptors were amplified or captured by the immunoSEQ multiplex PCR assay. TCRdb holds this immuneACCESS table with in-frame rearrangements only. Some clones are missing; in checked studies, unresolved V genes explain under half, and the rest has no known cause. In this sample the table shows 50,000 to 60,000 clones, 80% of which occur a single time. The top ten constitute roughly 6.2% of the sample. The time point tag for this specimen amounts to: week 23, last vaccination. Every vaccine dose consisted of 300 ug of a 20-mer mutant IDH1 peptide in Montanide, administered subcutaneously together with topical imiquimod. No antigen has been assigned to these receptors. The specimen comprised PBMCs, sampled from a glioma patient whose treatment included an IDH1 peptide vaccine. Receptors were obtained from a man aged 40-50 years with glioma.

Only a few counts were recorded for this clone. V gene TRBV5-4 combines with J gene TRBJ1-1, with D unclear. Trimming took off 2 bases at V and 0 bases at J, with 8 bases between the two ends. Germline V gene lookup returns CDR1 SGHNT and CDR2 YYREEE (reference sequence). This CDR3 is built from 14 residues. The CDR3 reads CASSFGRVNTEAFF. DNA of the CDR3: TGTGCCAGCAGCTTTGGTAGGGTGAACACTGAAGCTTTCTTT. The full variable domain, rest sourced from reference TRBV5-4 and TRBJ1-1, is ETGVTQSPTHLIKTRGQQVTLRCSSQSGHNTVSWYQQALGQGPQFIFQYYREEENGRGNFPPRFSGLQFPNYSSELNVNALELDDSALYLCASSFGRVNTEAFFGQGTRLTVV.

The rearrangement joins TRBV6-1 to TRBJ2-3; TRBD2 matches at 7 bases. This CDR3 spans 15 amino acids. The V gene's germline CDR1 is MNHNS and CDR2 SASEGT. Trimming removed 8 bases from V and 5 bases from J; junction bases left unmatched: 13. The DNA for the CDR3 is TGTGCCAGCTGGTCGAGGCGGGGGATTCTAGATACGCAGTATTTT. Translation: CASWSRRGILDTQYF.

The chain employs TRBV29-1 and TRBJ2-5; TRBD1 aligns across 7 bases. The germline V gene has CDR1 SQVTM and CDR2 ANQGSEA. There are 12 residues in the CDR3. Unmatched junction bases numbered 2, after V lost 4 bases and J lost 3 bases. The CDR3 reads CSVVQGEETQYF. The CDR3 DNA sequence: TGCAGCGTTGTCCAGGGGGAAGAGACCCAGTACTTC.

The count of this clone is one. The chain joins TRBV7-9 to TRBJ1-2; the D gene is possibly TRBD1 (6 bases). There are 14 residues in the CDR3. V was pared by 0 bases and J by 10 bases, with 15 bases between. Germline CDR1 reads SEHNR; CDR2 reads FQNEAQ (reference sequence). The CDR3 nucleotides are TGTGCCAGCAGCTTAGCGGCGGGGGCTGCTCCCTACACCTTC. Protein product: CASSLAAGAAPYTF.

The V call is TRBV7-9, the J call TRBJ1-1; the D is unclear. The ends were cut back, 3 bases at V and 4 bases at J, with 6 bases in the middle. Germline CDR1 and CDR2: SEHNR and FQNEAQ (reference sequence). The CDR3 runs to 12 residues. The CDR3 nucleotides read TGTGCCAGCAGCTTTGGGGTCACTGAAGCTTTCTTT. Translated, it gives CASSFGVTEAFF.

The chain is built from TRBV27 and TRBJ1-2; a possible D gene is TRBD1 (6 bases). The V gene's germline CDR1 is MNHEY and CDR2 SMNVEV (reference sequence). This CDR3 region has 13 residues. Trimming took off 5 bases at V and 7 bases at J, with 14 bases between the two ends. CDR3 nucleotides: TGTGCCAGCAGTCGTCCAGGGGCAAGTGGCTACACCTTC. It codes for CASSRPGASGYTF.

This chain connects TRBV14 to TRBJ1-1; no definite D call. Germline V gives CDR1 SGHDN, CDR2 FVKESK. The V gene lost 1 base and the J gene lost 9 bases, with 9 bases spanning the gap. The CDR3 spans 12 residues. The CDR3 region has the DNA TGTGCCAGCAGCCAAGGTTGGGGTCAAGCTTTCTTT. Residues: CASSQGWGQAFF.

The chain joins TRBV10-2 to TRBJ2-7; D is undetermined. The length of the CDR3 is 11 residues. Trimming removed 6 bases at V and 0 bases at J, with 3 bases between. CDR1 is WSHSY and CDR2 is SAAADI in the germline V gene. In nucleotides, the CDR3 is TGCGCCAGCAGCCCCTCCTACGAGCAGTACTTC. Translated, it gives CASSPSYEQYF.

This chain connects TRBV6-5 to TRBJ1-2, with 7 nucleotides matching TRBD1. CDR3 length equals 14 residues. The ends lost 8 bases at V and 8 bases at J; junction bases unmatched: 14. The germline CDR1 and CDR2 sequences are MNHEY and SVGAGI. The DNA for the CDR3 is TGTGCCAGCGCTAAAGACAGGGTCCCTAGAGGCTACACCTTC. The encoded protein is CASAKDRVPRGYTF.

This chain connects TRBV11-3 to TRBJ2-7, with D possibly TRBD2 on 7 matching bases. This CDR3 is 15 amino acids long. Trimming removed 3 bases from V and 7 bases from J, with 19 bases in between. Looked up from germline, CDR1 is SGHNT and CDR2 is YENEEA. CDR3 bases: TGTGCCAGCAGCTTCGGTGGGGGGGGCCCGAGGGAGCAGTACTTC. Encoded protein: CASSFGGGGPREQYF.

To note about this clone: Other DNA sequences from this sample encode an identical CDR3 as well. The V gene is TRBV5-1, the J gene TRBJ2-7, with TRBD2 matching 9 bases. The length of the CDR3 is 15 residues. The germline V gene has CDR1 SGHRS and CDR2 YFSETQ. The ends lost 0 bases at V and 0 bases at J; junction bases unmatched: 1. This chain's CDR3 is CASSLGAGGSYEQYF. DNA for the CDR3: TGCGCCAGCAGCTTGGGAGCGGGGGGCTCCTACGAGCAGTACTTC.

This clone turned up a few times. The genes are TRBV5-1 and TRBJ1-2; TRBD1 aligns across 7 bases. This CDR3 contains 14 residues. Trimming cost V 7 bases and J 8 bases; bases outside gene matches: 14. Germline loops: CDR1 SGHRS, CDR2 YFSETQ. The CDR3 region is CASSRDSLLEGYTF. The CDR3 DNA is TGCGCCAGCTCCCGGGACAGTTTGCTTGAGGGCTACACCTTC.

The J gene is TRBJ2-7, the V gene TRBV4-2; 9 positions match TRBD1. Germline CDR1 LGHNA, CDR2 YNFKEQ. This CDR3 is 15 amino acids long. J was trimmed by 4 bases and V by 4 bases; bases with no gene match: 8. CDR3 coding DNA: TGTGCCAGCAGCCTAGGGGGGACAGGGAATTACGAGCAGTACTTC. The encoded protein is CASSLGGTGNYEQYF.

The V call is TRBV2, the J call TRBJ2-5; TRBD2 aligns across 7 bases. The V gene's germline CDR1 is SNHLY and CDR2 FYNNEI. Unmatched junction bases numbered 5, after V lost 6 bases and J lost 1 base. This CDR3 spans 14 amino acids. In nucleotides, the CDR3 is TGTGCCAGCAGCACCCTAGCGGTCCAAGAGACCCAGTACTTC. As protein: CASSTLAVQETQYF.

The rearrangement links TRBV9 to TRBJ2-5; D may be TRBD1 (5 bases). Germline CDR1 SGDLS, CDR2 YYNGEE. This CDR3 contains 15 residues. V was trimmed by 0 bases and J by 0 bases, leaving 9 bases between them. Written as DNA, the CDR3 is TGTGCCAGCAGCGTAGGCAGGGCGGACCAAGAGACCCAGTACTTC. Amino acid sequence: CASSVGRADQETQYF.

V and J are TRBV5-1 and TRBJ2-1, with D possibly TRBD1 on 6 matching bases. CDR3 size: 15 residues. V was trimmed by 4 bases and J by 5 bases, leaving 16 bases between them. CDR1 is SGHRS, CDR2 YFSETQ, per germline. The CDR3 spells CASSGRGFPDNEQFF. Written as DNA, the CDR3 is TGCGCCAGCAGCGGCAGGGGCTTTCCGGACAATGAGCAGTTCTTC.

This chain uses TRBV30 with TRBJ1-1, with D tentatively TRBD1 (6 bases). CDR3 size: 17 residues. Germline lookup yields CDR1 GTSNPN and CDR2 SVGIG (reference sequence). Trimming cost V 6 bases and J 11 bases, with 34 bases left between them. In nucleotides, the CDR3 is TGTGCCTGCGAACCCCGGCCCGTGTGTCAGGGTTTGGGGGCGGCTTTCTTT. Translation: CACEPRPVCQGLGAAFF. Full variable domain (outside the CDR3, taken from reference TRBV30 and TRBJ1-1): SQTIHQWPATLVQPVGSPLSLECTVEGTSNPNLYWYRQAAGRGLQLLFYSVGIGQISSEVPQNLSASRPQDRQFILSSKKLLLSDSGFYLCACEPRPVCQGLGAAFFGQGTRLTVV.

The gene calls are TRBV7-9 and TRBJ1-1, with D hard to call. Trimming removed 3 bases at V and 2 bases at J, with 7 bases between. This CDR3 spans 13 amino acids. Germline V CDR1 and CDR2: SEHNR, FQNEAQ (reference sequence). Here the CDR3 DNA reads TGTGCCAGCAGCTTTCGCGTAAACACTGAAGCTTTCTTT. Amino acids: CASSFRVNTEAFF.

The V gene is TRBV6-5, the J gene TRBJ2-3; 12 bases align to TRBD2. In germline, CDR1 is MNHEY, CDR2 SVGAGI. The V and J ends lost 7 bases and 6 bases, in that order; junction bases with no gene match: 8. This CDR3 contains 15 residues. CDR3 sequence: CASTLLAGGADTQYF. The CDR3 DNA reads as TGTGCCAGCACCCTGCTAGCGGGGGGGGCTGATACGCAGTATTTT.

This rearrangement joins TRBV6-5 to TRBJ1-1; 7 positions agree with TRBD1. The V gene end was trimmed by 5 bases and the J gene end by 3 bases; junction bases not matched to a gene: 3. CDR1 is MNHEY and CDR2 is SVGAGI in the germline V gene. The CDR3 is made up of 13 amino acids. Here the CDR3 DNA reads TGTGCCAGCAGTCCACAGGGGCACACTGAAGCTTTCTTT. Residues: CASSPQGHTEAFF.

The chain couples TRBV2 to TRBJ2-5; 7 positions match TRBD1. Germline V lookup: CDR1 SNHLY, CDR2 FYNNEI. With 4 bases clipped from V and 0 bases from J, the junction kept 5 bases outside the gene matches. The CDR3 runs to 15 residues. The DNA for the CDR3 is TGTGCCAGCAGTGGGGGACAGTCCTACCAAGAGACCCAGTACTTC. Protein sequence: CASSGGQSYQETQYF.

The CDR3 nucleotides read TGTGCCAGCTCCCAAGACAGGGGGGTTGGCTACACCTTC. Encoded protein: CASSQDRGVGYTF. The chain is built from TRBV18 and TRBJ1-2, with 9 bases lining up with TRBD1. Germline V gives CDR1 KGHSH, CDR2 LQKENI. The CDR3 length is 13 residues. V lost 6 bases to trimming and J lost 7 bases; unmatched junction nucleotides: 6.

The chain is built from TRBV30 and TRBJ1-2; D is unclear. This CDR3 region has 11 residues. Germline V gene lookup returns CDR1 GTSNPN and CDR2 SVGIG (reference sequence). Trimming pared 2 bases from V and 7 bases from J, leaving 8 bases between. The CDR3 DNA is TGTGCCTGGAGTTTGGGGTTTGGCTACACCTTC. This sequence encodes CAWSLGFGYTF.

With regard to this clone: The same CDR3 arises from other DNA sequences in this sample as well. The CDR3 sequence is CSAPGSYGYTF. The CDR3 nucleotides are TGCAGTGCTCCAGGGAGCTATGGCTACACCTTC. The chain carries TRBV20-1 and TRBJ1-2; D may be TRBD1 (5 bases). Trimming took off 5 bases at V and 4 bases at J, with 8 bases between the two ends. Germline V CDR1 and CDR2: DFQATT, SNEGSKA (reference sequence). This CDR3 is 11 amino acids long.

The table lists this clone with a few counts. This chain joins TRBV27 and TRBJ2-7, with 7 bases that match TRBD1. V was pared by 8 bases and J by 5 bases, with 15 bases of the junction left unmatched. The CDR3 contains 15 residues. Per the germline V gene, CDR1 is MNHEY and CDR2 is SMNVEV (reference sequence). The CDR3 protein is CASGEHWTGANEQYF. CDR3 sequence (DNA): TGTGCCAGCGGTGAACACTGGACAGGTGCCAACGAGCAGTACTTC.

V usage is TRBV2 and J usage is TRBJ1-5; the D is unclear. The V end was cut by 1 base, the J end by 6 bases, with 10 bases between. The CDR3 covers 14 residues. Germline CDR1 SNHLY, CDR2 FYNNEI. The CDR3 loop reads CASSEVRLGQPQHF. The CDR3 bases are TGTGCCAGCAGTGAAGTTCGGTTAGGTCAGCCCCAGCATTTT.

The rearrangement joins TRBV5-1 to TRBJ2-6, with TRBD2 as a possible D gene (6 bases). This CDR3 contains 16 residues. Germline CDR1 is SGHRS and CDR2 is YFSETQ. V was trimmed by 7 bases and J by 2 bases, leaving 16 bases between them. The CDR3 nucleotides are TGCGCCAGCGGCGCCTCGGGGGTGACTGGGGCCAACGTCCTGACTTTC. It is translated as CASGASGVTGANVLTF.

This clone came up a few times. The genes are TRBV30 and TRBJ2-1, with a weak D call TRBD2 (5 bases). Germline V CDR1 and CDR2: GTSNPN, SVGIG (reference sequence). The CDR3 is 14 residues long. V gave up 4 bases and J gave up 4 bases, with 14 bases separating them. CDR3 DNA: TGTGCCTGGACCCTGGACTCGCCTTACAATGAGCAGTTCTTC. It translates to CAWTLDSPYNEQFF.